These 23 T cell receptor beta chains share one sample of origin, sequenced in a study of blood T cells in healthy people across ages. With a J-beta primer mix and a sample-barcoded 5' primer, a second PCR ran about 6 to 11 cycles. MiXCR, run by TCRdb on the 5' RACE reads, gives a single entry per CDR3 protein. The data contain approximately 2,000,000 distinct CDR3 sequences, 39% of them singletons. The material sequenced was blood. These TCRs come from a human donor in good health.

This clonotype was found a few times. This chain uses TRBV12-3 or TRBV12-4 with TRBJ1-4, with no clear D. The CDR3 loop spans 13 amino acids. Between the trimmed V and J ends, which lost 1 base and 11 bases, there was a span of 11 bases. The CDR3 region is CASSLVNRAKLFF. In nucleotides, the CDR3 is TGTGCCAGCAGTTTAGTTAATAGGGCTAAACTGTTTTTT.

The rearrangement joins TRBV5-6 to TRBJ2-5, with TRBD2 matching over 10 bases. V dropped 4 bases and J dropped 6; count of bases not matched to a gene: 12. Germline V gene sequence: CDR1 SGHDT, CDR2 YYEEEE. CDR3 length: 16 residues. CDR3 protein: CASSPSAGGPGKTQYF. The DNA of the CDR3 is TGTGCCAGCAGCCCGTCAGCGGGGGGGCCGGGGAAGACCCAGTACTTC.

The CDR3 DNA reads as TGTGCCAGCAGCCCAAAAGGGGGAGGGCCGAAGCCCCAGCATTTT. It encodes CASSPKGGGPKPQHF. The chain uses TRBV7-2 and TRBJ1-5; D might be TRBD1 (6 bases). Germline V gives CDR1 SGHTA, CDR2 FQGNSA. The CDR3 is 15 residues long. Trimming took off 5 bases at V and 8 bases at J, with 19 bases between the two ends.

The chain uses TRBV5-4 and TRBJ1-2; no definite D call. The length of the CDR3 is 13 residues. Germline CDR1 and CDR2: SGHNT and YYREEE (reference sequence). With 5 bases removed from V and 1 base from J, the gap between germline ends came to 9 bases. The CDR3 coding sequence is TGTGCCAGCAGTTCAGTCGATAACTATGGCTACACCTTC. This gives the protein CASSSVDNYGYTF. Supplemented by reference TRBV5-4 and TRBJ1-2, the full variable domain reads ETGVTQSPTHLIKTRGQQVTLRCSSQSGHNTVSWYQQALGQGPQFIFQYYREEENGRGNFPPRFSGLQFPNYSSELNVNALELDDSALYLCASSSVDNYGYTFGSGTRLTVV.

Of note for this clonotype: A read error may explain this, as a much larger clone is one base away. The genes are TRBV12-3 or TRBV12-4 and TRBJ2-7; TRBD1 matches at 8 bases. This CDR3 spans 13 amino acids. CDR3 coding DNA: TGTGCCGGCAGCTCCGCCAGGGGGCATGAGCAGTACTTC. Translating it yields CAGSSARGHEQYF.

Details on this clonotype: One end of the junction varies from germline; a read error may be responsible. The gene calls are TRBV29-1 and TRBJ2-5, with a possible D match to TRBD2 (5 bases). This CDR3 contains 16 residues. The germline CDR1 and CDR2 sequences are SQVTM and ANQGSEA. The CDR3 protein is CGVVGGLWGRQETQYF. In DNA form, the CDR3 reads TGCGGCGTTGTCGGTGGACTTTGGGGTCGGCAAGAGACCCAGTACTTC.

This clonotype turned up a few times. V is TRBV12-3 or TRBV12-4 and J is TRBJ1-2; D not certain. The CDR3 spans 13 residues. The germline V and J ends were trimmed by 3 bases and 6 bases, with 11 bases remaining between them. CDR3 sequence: CASSFLGRDGYTF. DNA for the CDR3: TGTGCCAGCAGTTTTCTGGGGAGGGATGGCTACACCTTC.

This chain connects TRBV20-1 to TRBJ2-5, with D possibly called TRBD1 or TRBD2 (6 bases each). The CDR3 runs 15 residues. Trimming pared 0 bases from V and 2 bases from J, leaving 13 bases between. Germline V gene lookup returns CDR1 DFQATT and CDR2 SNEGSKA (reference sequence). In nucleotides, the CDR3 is TGCAGTGCTAGAGATCCCCGGGGGCCACAAGAGACCCAGTACTTC. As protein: CSARDPRGPQETQYF.

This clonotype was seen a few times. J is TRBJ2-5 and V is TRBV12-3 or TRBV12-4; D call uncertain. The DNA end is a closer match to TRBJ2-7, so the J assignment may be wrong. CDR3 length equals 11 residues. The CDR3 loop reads CASGLGPEQYF. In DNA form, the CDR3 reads TGTGCCAGCGGTCTTGGTCCCGAGCAGTACTTC.

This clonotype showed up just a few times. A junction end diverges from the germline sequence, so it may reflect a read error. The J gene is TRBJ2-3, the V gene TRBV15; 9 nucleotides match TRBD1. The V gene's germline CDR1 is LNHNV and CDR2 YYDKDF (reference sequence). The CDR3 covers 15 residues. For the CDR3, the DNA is TGTGCCACCGGCAGAGGGACAGGGCACACAGATACGCAGTATTTT. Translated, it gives CATGRGTGHTDTQYF.

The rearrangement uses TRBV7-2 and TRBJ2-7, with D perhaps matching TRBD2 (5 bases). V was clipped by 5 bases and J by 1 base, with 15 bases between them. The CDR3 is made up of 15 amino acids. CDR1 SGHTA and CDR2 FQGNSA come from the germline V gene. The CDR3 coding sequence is TGTGCCAGCAGCCCACTAGGAGGCCGGTCCTACGAGCAGTACTTC. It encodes CASSPLGGRSYEQYF.

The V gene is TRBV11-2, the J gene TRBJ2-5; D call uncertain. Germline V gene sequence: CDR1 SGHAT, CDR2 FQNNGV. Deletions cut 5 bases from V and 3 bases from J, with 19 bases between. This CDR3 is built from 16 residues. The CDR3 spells CASSPVPLTIEETQYF. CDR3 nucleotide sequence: TGTGCCAGCAGCCCCGTCCCCCTGACGATTGAAGAGACCCAGTACTTC. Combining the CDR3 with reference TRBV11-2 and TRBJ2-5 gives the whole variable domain EAGVAQSPRYKIIEKRQSVAFWCNPISGHATLYWYQQILGQGPKLLIQFQNNGVVDDSQLPKDRFSAERLKGVDSTLKIQPAKLEDSAVYLCASSPVPLTIEETQYFGPGTRLLVL.

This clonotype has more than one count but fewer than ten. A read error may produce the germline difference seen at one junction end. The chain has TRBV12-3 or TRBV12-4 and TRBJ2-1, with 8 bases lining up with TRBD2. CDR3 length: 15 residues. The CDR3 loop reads CAGSPGGARGNEQFF. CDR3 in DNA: TGTGCCGGCAGCCCCGGGGGGGCCAGAGGAAATGAGCAGTTCTTC.

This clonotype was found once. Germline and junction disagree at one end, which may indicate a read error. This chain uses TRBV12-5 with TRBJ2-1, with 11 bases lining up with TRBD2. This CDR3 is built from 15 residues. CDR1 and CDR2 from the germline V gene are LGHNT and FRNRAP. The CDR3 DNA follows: TGTGCTAGTGGGTTAGCGGGGGGGCCCGTCAATAAGCAGTTCTTC. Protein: CASGLAGGPVNKQFF.

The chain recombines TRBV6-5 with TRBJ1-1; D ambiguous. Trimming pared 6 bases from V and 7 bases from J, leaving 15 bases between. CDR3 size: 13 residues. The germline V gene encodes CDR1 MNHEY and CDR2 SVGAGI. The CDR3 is CASSLGLTGEAFF. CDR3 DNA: TGTGCCAGCAGCCTCGGACTGACCGGTGAAGCTTTCTTT.

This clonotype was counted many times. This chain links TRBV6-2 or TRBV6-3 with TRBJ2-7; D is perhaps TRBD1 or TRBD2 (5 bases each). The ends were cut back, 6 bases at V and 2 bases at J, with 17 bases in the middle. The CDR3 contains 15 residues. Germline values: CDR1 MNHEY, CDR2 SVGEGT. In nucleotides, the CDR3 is TGTGCCAGCAGCCCCCCCGGGACGGGCGCCTACGAGCAGTACTTC. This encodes CASSPPGTGAYEQYF.

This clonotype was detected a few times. CDR3 nucleotides: TGTGCCAGCAGTCCCCGGATCTATAGCAATCAGCCCCAGCATTTT. Translated: CASSPRIYSNQPQHF. The chain carries TRBV6-5 and TRBJ1-5, with D unresolved. The CDR3 extends over 15 amino acids. Germline V gives CDR1 MNHEY, CDR2 SVGAGI. The V end was cut by 5 bases, the J end by 0 bases, with 11 bases between.

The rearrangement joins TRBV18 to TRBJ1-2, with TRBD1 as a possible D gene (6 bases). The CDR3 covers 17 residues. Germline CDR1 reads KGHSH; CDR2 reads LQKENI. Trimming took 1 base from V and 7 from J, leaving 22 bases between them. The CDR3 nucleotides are TGTGCCAGCTCACCACTATCCGGAATCGGGGGGCGCGTTGGCTACACCTTC. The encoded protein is CASSPLSGIGGRVGYTF.

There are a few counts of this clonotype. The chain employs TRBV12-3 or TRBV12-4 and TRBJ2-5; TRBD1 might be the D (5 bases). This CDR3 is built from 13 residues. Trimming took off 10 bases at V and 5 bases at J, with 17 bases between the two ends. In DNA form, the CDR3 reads TGTGCCACCACAACGACAGACCGGGAGACCCAGTACTTC. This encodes CATTTTDRETQYF.

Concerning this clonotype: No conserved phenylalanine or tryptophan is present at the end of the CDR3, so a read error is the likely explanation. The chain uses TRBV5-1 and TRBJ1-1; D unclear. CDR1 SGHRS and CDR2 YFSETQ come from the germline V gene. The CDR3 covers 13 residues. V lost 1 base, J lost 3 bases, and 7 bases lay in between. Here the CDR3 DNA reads TGCGCCAGCAGCTTGTACGCGGACACTGAAGCTTTCTTG. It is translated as CASSLYADTEAFL.

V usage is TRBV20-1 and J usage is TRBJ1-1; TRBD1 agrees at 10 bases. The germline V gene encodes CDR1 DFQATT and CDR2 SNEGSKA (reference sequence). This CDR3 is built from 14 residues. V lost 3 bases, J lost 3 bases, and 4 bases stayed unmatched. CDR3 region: CSARTGGIDTEAFF. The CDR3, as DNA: TGCAGTGCTAGGACAGGGGGCATAGACACTGAAGCTTTCTTT.

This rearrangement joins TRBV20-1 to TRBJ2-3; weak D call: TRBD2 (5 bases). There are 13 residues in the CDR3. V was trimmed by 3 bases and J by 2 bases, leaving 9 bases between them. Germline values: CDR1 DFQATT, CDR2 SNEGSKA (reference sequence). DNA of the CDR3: TGCAGTGCTAGCCTAGCTCCCACAGATACGCAGTATTTT. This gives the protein CSASLAPTDTQYF.

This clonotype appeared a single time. CDR3 DNA sequence: TGCAGTGCTAGAGCGGGGGGGTTCACAGATACGCAGTTCTTC. Amino acids: CSARAGGFTDTQFF. The chain carries TRBV20-1 and TRBJ2-1; TRBD2 agrees at 8 bases. The CDR3 is 14 residues long. Germline V gene sequence: CDR1 DFQATT, CDR2 SNEGSKA (reference sequence). V lost 1 base and J lost 12; bases outside the gene matches: 11.